This T cell receptor beta chain was profiled in a study of CD8 T cells in ankylosing spondylitis. General study points: Certain motif variants had earlier been reported in reactive arthritis synovial fluid and blood. Within ankylosing spondylitis blood, a TCR beta motif made up of seven or eight highly homologous variants appeared to be characteristic. The clones that were linked to disease were reported to be significantly enriched in matched synovial fluid samples from ankylosing spondylitis patients.

The authors made TCR beta libraries by quantitative 5'-RACE with molecular barcodes. TCRdb fed the 5' RACE reads into MiXCR, producing one record per CDR3 protein. The sample carries about 24,000 distinct CDR3 sequences, 13% recorded once. As regards this clonotype: Its cognate antigen is unknown.

Sequenced sample: blood. The TCR was taken from a male donor with ankylosing spondylitis or in good health (not recorded which).

CDR3 region: CASSSSSGGANEQFF. CDR3 nucleotides: TGCGCCAGCAGCTCCTCTAGCGGGGGGGCCAATGAGCAGTTCTTC. The rearrangement links TRBV5-1 to TRBJ2-1; 12 nucleotides align to TRBD2. V was clipped by 3 bases and J by 6 bases; unmatched bases: 4. This CDR3 contains 15 residues. Per the germline V gene, CDR1 is SGHRS and CDR2 is YFSETQ.